The TCR beta chain described here comes from a study of T cells in Graves' hyperthyroidism and ophthalmopathy. The germline V gene encodes CDR1 SNHLY and CDR2 FYNNEI. J gave up 5 bases and V 2 bases, and 7 bases lay outside the gene matches. The CDR3 runs 16 residues. Amplification targeted TCR beta CDR3 regions from RNA transcripts. Initially, a first-round RT-PCR of the TCR CDR3 employed the HTBI primer set. TCRdb analysed the multiplex PCR reads with MiXCR anew, one entry per CDR3 protein. Here the sample spans 500,000 to 600,000 distinct CDR3 sequences, 35% to 55% being singletons. This clonotype was observed many times.

This TCR derives from a woman aged 18-30 years with Graves' hyperthyroidism. The J gene is TRBJ2-5, the V gene TRBV2, with 11 bases matching TRBD2. Sequences were obtained from peripheral blood or thyroid tissue (not recorded which). The DNA of the CDR3 is TGTGCCAGCAGTGAACCGACTAGCGGGATCTCGGAGACCCAGTACTTC. Translating it yields CASSEPTSGISETQYF.